Below are 18 T cell receptor beta chains sequenced from a single sample in a study of cytomegalovirus exposure and HLA in healthy donors. Both 60 Vbeta primers and 13 Jbeta primers went into the PCR. The protocol was immunoSEQ multiplex PCR, while the TCRdb copy is restricted to in-frame clones and leaves out a portion. The profile shows some 150,000 clones, around 80% of them singletons. What was sequenced was PBMCs. These receptors were collected from a female donor in good health and CMV-seronegative.

This clone was detected only a few times. V gene TRBV27 combines with J gene TRBJ2-5; 8 bases line up with TRBD1. The V segment lost 2 bases and the J segment 4 bases; nucleotides outside the gene matches: 3. Germline CDR1 MNHEY, CDR2 SMNVEV (reference sequence). The length of the CDR3 is 14 residues. The CDR3 loop is CASSLDRGRETQYF. In nucleotides, the CDR3 is TGTGCCAGCAGTTTAGACAGGGGAAGAGAGACCCAGTACTTC.

The chain joins TRBV5-6 to TRBJ2-1; D is ambiguous. In germline, CDR1 is SGHDT, CDR2 YYEEEE. This CDR3 has 11 amino acids. V dropped 3 bases and J dropped 6 bases, with 4 bases sitting between them. The DNA for the CDR3 is TGTGCCAGCAGCTACAGCAATGAGCAGTTCTTC. Translated, it gives CASSYSNEQFF.

The rearrangement joins TRBV28 to TRBJ1-2; no clear D gene. CDR1 is MDHEN, CDR2 SYDVKM, per germline. The ends were cut back, 2 bases at V and 4 bases at J, with 14 bases in the middle. This CDR3 spans 15 amino acids. This chain's CDR3 is CASSLTESSPYGYTF. For the CDR3, the DNA is TGTGCCAGCAGTTTAACTGAATCGTCCCCCTATGGCTACACCTTC.

About this clone itself: At one end the junction does not follow the germline gene, possibly because of a read error. The V call is TRBV6-5, the J call TRBJ2-7, with 8 bases identical to TRBD2. CDR1 is MNHEY, CDR2 SVGAGI, per germline. The CDR3 extends over 15 amino acids. Here the CDR3 reads CASRRGLAGLLTENF. The CDR3 DNA follows: TGTGCCAGCAGGCGTGGGCTAGCGGGTCTCCTAACGGAAAACTTC.

The chain uses TRBV19 and TRBJ2-2; 8 positions match TRBD1. This CDR3 has 14 residues. The germline CDR1 and CDR2 sequences are LNHDA and SQIVND (reference sequence). The V and J ends lost 7 bases and 1 base, in that order; junction bases with no gene match: 2. CDR3 protein: CASTDRGNTGELFF. In DNA form, the CDR3 reads TGTGCCAGTACAGACAGGGGGAACACCGGGGAGCTGTTTTTT.

This sequence joins TRBV4-1 and TRBJ2-1, with 12 nucleotides matching TRBD2. The germline V gene encodes CDR1 MGHRA and CDR2 YSYEKL. V lost 1 base and J lost 5; bases outside the gene matches: 0. The CDR3 runs to 15 residues. The CDR3 protein is CASSQGTSGDNEQFF. DNA for the CDR3: TGCGCCAGCAGCCAAGGGACTAGCGGGGACAATGAGCAGTTCTTC.

The V gene is TRBV4-2, the J gene TRBJ1-2; D is unclear. Deletions cut 1 base from V and 8 bases from J, with 17 bases between. Per the germline V gene, CDR1 is LGHNA and CDR2 is YNFKEQ. The CDR3 consists of 15 residues. Here the CDR3 reads CASSQAGEDYSGYTF. For the CDR3, the DNA is TGTGCCAGCAGCCAAGCCGGGGAGGACTACTCCGGCTACACCTTC.

The chain recombines TRBV2 with TRBJ2-1; possible D gene TRBD2, 6 bases. The V gene lost 5 bases and the J gene lost 10 bases, with 12 bases spanning the gap. The CDR3 covers 12 residues. Germline V gene data show CDR1 as SNHLY and CDR2 as FYNNEI. The CDR3 sequence: CASSKGGREQFF. CDR3 nucleotides: TGTGCCAGCAGTAAAGGAGGGAGAGAGCAGTTCTTC.

The CDR3 nucleotides are TGTGCCAGTAGTGCCCATGGGGGGGCGCCAGGCCAAGAGACCCAGTACTTC. It yields the protein CASSAHGGAPGQETQYF. The chain employs TRBV19 and TRBJ2-5; a possible D gene is TRBD2 (7 bases). V shed 5 bases and J shed 1 base, with 20 bases lying between them. The germline CDR1 and CDR2 sequences are LNHDA and SQIVND (reference sequence). CDR3 length equals 17 residues.

CDR3 sequence (DNA): TGTGCCAGCAGTATGTACCGGGCCACAGGGGAGACCCAGTACTTC. Its protein product is CASSMYRATGETQYF. The chain has TRBV6-1 and TRBJ2-5; weak D call: TRBD1 (6 bases). The V end was cut by 5 bases, the J end by 5 bases, with 18 bases between. Germline-derived CDR1 and CDR2 are MNHNS and SASEGT. The CDR3 totals 15 residues.

The V gene is TRBV27, the J gene TRBJ1-1; D unclear. This CDR3 is 13 amino acids long. V gave up 6 bases and J gave up 8 bases, with 16 bases separating them. CDR1 and CDR2 from the germline V gene are MNHEY and SMNVEV (reference sequence). The CDR3 loop reads CASSEAGRMEAFF. The CDR3 DNA reads as TGTGCCAGCAGCGAAGCGGGCAGGATGGAAGCTTTCTTT.

This chain joins TRBV7-6 and TRBJ2-2; 7 bases map to TRBD2. Germline values: CDR1 SGHVS, CDR2 FNYEAQ. This CDR3 comprises 16 residues. Trimming took 4 bases from V and 1 from J; bases not matched to a gene: 6. The CDR3 spells CASSSAAGLNTGELFF. CDR3 in DNA: TGTGCCAGCAGCTCCGCAGCGGGGCTGAACACCGGGGAGCTGTTTTTT. The full variable domain, its missing parts supplied by reference TRBV7-6 and TRBJ2-2, is GAGVSQSPRYKVTKRGQDVALRCDPISGHVSLYWYRQALGQGPEFLTYFNYEAQQDKSGLPNDRFSAERPEGSISTLTIQRTEQRDSAMYRCASSSAAGLNTGELFFGEGSRLTVL.

The V gene is TRBV11-2, the J gene TRBJ2-1, with 11 bases that match TRBD2. The CDR3 has 17 amino acids. Trimming took 5 bases from V and 4 from J; bases not matched to a gene: 10. Germline values: CDR1 SGHAT, CDR2 FQNNGV. In nucleotides, the CDR3 is TGTGCCAGCAGCCTCCGTCCCGGGACTAGCGGATACAATGAGCAGTTCTTC. Its protein product is CASSLRPGTSGYNEQFF.

This clone showed up just a few times. This sequence joins TRBV9 and TRBJ2-7, with 7 bases matching TRBD1. Germline trimming cut 0 bases from V and 4 bases from J; bases unmatched to any gene: 13. There are 17 residues in the CDR3. Germline V gene sequence: CDR1 SGDLS, CDR2 YYNGEE. CDR3 DNA sequence: TGTGCCAGCAGCGTAGAGGATCAGACAGGGCCCCTTTACGAGCAGTACTTC. This translates into CASSVEDQTGPLYEQYF. Full variable domain (missing parts from reference TRBV9 and TRBJ2-7): DSGVTQTPKHLITATGQRVTLRCSPRSGDLSVYWYQQSLDQGLQFLIQYYNGEERAKGNILERFSAQQFPDLHSELNLSSLELGDSALYFCASSVEDQTGPLYEQYFGPGTRLTVT.

Remarks on this clone: The junction departs from germline at one end; a sequencing error may be responsible. This chain links TRBV7-7 with TRBJ1-5; TRBD1 agrees at 7 bases. Looked up from germline, CDR1 is SSHAT and CDR2 is FNYEAQ (reference sequence). The CDR3 length is 12 residues. The CDR3 DNA follows: TGTGCTAGCAGGGAACAGGGGTCGCCCCAGCATTTT. It specifies CASREQGSPQHF.

The chain links TRBV29-1 to TRBJ2-7; 7 bases are shared with TRBD1. CDR3 length: 12 residues. Germline trimming cut 5 bases from V and 5 bases from J; bases unmatched to any gene: 6. Germline V gene lookup returns CDR1 SQVTM and CDR2 ANQGSEA. The CDR3 region is CSVPTGYDEQYF. The CDR3 DNA reads TGCAGCGTTCCGACAGGGTACGACGAGCAGTACTTC.

V is TRBV21-1 and J is TRBJ2-3; the table's D gene call, TRBD2, was not cross checked with the DNA. TRBV21-1 has pseudogene status. This CDR3 comprises 16 residues. The CDR3, as DNA: TGTGCCAGCAGCAAAGTAGAGCGGAGCGGTACAGATACGCAGTATTTT. Translating gives CASSKVERSGTDTQYF.

This chain uses TRBV29-1 with TRBJ2-1, with a weak D call TRBD2 (5 bases). The CDR3 has 16 residues. V was trimmed by 7 bases and J by 5 bases, leaving 24 bases between them. Germline CDR1 SQVTM, CDR2 ANQGSEA. CDR3 DNA: TGCAGCGCCAATGAAAGGGCTAGCAGAAGGAACAATGAGCAGTTCTTC. It translates to CSANERASRRNNEQFF.